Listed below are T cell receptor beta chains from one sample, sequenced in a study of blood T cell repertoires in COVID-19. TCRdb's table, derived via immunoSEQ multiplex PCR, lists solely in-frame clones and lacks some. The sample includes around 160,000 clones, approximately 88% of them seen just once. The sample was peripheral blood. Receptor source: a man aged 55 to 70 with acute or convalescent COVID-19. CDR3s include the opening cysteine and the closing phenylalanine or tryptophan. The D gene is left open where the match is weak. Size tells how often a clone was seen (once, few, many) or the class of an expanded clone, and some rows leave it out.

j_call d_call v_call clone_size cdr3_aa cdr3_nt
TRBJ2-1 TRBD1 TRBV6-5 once CASRQPGQKYNEQFF TGTGCCAGCAGACAACCGGGACAGAAATACAATGAGCAGTTCTTC
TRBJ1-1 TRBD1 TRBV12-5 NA CASGVGTGASTAFF TGTGCTAGTGGTGTAGGGACAGGGGCGAGTACGGCTTTCTTT
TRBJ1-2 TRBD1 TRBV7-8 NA CASSPGSTGGYGYTF TGTGCCAGCAGCCCAGGTAGCACAGGGGGCTATGGCTACACCTTC
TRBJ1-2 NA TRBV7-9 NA CASSTEVGVWSYGYTF TGTGCCAGCAGCACCGAAGTAGGGGTTTGGAGTTATGGCTACACCTTC
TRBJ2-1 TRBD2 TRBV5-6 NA CASSPLTSGGAYNEQFF TGTGCCAGCAGCCCCCTTACTAGCGGGGGGGCCTACAATGAGCAGTTCTTC
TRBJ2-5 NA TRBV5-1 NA CASSLVARSETQYF TGCGCCAGCAGCTTGGTGGCCCGCTCGGAGACCCAGTACTTC
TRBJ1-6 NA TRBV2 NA CASSETGQNSPLHF TGTGCCAGCAGTGAAACAGGCCAGAATTCACCCCTCCACTTT
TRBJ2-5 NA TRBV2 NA CASRERASQETQYF TGTGCCAGCAGGGAACGCGCATCTCAAGAGACCCAGTACTTC
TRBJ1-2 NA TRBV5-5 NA CASSLRRDLGYGYTF TGTGCCAGCAGCTTGAGAAGGGACTTGGGCTATGGCTACACCTTC
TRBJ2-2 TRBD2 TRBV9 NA CASSVESGGNTGELFF TGTGCCAGCAGCGTAGAAAGCGGGGGTAACACCGGGGAGCTGTTTTTT
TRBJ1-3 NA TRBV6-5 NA CASSTGIKDTIYF TGTGCCAGCAGTACGGGGATCAAGGACACCATATATTTT
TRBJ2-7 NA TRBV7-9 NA CASSLGSGNEQYF TGTGCCAGCAGCTTAGGATCAGGAAACGAGCAGTACTTC
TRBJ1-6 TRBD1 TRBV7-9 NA CASRDRGLSPLHF TGTGCCAGCAGGGACAGGGGGCTATCACCCCTCCACTTT
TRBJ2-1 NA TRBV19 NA CAIRGSYNEQFF TGTGCCATACGGGGGAGTTACAATGAGCAGTTCTTC
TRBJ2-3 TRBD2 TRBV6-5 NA CASSITGGARDTQYF TGTGCCAGCAGTATTACGGGGGGGGCCAGGGATACGCAGTATTTT
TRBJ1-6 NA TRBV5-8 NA CASSSGGDGWNSPLHF TGTGCCAGCAGTTCTGGGGGGGATGGTTGGAATTCACCCCTCCACTTT
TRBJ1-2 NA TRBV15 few CATRKLLGLDYGYTF TGTGCCACCAGGAAACTCTTGGGGCTTGACTATGGCTACACCTTC
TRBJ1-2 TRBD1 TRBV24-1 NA CATSDSGTGYGYTF TGTGCCACCAGTGATTCTGGGACAGGCTATGGCTACACCTTC
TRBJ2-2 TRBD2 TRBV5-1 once CASSLPAGGRQVGELFF TGCGCCAGCAGCTTACCAGCGGGGGGGCGTCAGGTCGGGGAGCTGTTTTTT
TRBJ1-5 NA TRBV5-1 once CASSVTGNQPQHF TGCGCCAGCAGCGTCACAGGGAATCAGCCCCAGCATTTT
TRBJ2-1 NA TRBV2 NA CASSELVDNEQFF TGTGCCAGCAGTGAACTAGTGGACAATGAGCAGTTCTTC
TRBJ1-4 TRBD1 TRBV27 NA CASSLGTGGNEKLFF TGTGCCAGCAGTTTGGGGACAGGGGGCAATGAAAAACTGTTTTTT
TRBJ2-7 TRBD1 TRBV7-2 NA CASSLLRDRGGEQYF TGTGCCAGCAGCCTTCTTCGGGACAGGGGTGGGGAGCAGTACTTC
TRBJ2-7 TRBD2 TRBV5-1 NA CASNPLAGKTYEQYF TGCGCCAGCAACCCGCTAGCGGGAAAAACCTACGAGCAGTACTTC
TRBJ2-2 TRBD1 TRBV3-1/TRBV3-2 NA CASSQDPYRGNGELFF TGTGCCAGCAGCCAAGATCCGTACAGGGGGAACGGGGAGCTGTTTTTT
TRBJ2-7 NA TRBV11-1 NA CASRKDWDSYYEQYF TGTGCCAGCAGGAAAGACTGGGACTCCTACTACGAGCAGTACTTC
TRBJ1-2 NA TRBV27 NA CASSLSIGQFYGYTF TGTGCCAGCAGTTTATCAATCGGACAGTTCTATGGCTACACCTTC
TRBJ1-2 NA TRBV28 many CASSSPSAGGWGYTF TGTGCCAGCAGTTCACCCTCGGCGGGGGGGTGGGGCTACACCTTC
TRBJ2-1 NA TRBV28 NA CASSSQVNEQFF TGTGCCAGCAGTTCCCAGGTGAATGAGCAGTTCTTC
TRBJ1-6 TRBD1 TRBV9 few CASSDPITGGGYSPLHF TGTGCCAGCAGCGACCCTATAACAGGGGGCGGCTATTCACCCCTCCACTTT
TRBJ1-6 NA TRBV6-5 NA CASINRVNSPLHF TGTGCCAGCATTAACAGGGTCAATTCACCCCTCCACTTT
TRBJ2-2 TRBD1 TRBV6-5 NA CASSYARGQYTGELFF TGTGCCAGCAGTTACGCTAGGGGACAGTACACCGGGGAGCTGTTTTTT
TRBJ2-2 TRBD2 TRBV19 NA CASSQRGGTGELFF TGTGCCAGTAGTCAGCGGGGGGGTACCGGGGAGCTGTTTTTT
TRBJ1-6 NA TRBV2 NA CASSVGQRNSPLHF TGTGCCAGCAGTGTTGGACAGAGGAATTCACCCCTCCACTTT
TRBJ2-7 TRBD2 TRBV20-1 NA CSASPGGSSYEQYF TGCAGTGCTAGTCCCGGGGGGAGCTCCTACGAGCAGTACTTC
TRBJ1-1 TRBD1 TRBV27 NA CASKFQGATEAFF TGTGCCAGCAAATTTCAGGGGGCAACTGAAGCTTTCTTT
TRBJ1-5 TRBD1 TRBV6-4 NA CASSPTGGGSNQPQHF TGTGCCAGCAGCCCCACAGGGGGTGGTAGCAATCAGCCCCAGCATTTT
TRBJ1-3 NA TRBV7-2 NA CASSFTLQGFGGNTIYF TGTGCCAGCAGCTTTACATTACAGGGCTTCGGAGGAAACACCATATATTTT
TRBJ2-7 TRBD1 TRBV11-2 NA CASSFRGQGVYEQYF TGTGCCAGCAGCTTTAGGGGACAGGGTGTGTACGAGCAGTACTTC
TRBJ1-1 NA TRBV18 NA CASSPAGMDTEAFF TGTGCCAGCTCACCAGCCGGGATGGACACTGAAGCTTTCTTT
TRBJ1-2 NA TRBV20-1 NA CSARRDNGYTF TGCAGTGCTAGGAGGGACAATGGCTACACCTTC
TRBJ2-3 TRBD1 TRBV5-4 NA CASSPGTGIGTDTQYF TGTGCCAGCAGCCCCGGGACAGGGATTGGGACAGATACGCAGTATTTT
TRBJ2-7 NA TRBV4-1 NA CASSEIQGLDEQYF TGCGCCAGCAGCGAAATACAGGGCCTCGACGAGCAGTACTTC
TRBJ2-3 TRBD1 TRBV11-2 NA CASSDILTGMLTDTQYF TGTGCCAGCAGCGACATTCTGACAGGGATGTTGACAGATACGCAGTATTTT
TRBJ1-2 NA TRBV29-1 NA CSVTANYGYTF TGCAGCGTTACAGCCAACTATGGCTACACCTTC